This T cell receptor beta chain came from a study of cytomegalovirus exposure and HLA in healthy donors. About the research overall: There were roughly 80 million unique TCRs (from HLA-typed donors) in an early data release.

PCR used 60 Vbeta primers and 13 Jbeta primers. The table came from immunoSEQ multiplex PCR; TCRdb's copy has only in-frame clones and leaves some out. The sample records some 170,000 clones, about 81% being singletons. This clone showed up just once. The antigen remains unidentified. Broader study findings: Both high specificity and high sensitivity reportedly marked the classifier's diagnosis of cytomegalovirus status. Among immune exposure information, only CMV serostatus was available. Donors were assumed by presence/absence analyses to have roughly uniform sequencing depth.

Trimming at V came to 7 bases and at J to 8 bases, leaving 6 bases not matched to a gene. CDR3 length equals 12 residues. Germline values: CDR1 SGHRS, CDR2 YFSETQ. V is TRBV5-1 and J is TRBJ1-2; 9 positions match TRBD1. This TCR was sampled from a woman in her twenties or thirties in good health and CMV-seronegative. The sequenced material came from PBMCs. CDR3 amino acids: CASRDRAGGYTF. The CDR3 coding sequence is TGCGCCAGCCGGGACAGGGCGGGAGGCTACACCTTC.